These 10 T cell receptor beta chains originate from one sample sequenced in a study of shared clonotypes between healthy human individuals (dated by TCRdb to about 2020). The library was generated by the immunoSEQ multiplex PCR assay. TCRdb took this table from immuneACCESS and kept in-frame rearrangements with V and J called. Such tables lack part of the clones; where checked against another copy, unresolved V genes explain under half of the gap, and the rest is unexplained. This sample is represented by about 2 million clones; about 95% of them were singletons. The ten largest clones capture 1% to 1.3% of the sample. CD8 naive samples consisted of CD45RO-negative cells that were positively selected for CCR7, yielding a CD45RA+CCR7+ population without TemRA cells. What was sequenced was naive CD8+ T cells sorted from blood. Reading the label with the study, this specimen's cell subset or site is: CD45RA+CCR7+. The receptors stem from a man younger than 35 in good health.

This rearrangement joins TRBV19 to TRBJ1-2, with a weak D call TRBD1 (5 bases). Germline-derived CDR1 and CDR2 are LNHDA and SQIVND (reference sequence). V was trimmed by 5 bases and J by 3 bases, leaving 13 bases between them. The CDR3 extends over 14 amino acids. The CDR3 here is CASSRRGLDYGYTF. The CDR3 region has the DNA TGTGCCAGTAGTCGCCGGGGACTGGACTATGGCTACACCTTC.

The V and J genes are TRBV5-1 and TRBJ2-7, with D possibly being TRBD1 (5 bases). V shed 1 base and J shed 5 bases, with 10 bases lying between them. CDR1 is SGHRS, CDR2 YFSETQ, per germline. The CDR3 is 13 amino acids. The CDR3 bases are TGCGCCAGCAGCTTGCATCTAGGGGACGAGCAGTACTTC. Translation: CASSLHLGDEQYF. Supplemented by reference TRBV5-1 and TRBJ2-7, the full variable domain reads KAGVTQTPRYLIKTRGQQVTLSCSPISGHRSVSWYQQTPGQGLQFLFEYFSETQRNKGNFPGRFSGRQFSNSRSEMNVSTLELGDSALYLCASSLHLGDEQYFGPGTRLTVT.

J is TRBJ1-5 and V is TRBV6-6, with no clear D. Germline values: CDR1 MNHNY, CDR2 SVGAGI (reference sequence). This CDR3 spans 13 amino acids. Trimming took off 10 bases at V and 0 bases at J, with 10 bases between the two ends. CDR3 sequence reads: CAIFKNSNQPQHF. The CDR3 DNA is TGTGCCATTTTCAAGAATAGCAATCAGCCCCAGCATTTT.

This clone was picked up one time. V usage is TRBV5-4 and J usage is TRBJ2-3; the D gene could be TRBD1 or TRBD2 (5 bases each). The CDR3 runs to 13 residues. Trimming pared 2 bases from V and 4 bases from J, leaving 8 bases between. The V gene's germline CDR1 is SGHNT and CDR2 YYREEE (reference sequence). CDR3 in DNA: TGTGCCAGCAGCTTTATGGGGGCAGATACGCAGTATTTT. Amino acids: CASSFMGADTQYF.

V gene TRBV7-9 combines with J gene TRBJ1-2; no definite D call. The germline CDR1 and CDR2 sequences are SEHNR and FQNEAQ (reference sequence). V lost 6 bases to trimming and J lost 4 bases, with 21 bases between them. The CDR3 loop spans 16 amino acids. The DNA of the CDR3 is TGTGCCAGCAGTCCGGGTGAGGGAAGCATTTTCTATGGCTACACCTTC. It yields the protein CASSPGEGSIFYGYTF.

The rearrangement uses TRBV2 and TRBJ2-7; D is possibly TRBD1 or TRBD2 (5 bases each). This CDR3 has 15 amino acids. CDR1 SNHLY and CDR2 FYNNEI come from the germline V gene. Trimming took off 6 bases at V and 2 bases at J, with 17 bases between the two ends. The CDR3 region has the DNA TGTGCCAGCAGGCCCAGACGGGACCCAACCTACGAGCAGTACTTC. Translation: CASRPRRDPTYEQYF.

The V and J genes are TRBV14 and TRBJ2-2, with D perhaps TRBD1 (5 bases). The CDR3 length is 19 residues. Germline lookup yields CDR1 SGHDN and CDR2 FVKESK. V lost 1 base and J 2 bases, leaving 20 bases between the germline ends. The CDR3: CASSQVRLVKGINTGELFF. CDR3 DNA sequence: TGTGCCAGCAGCCAAGTTCGTTTGGTGAAGGGGATTAACACCGGGGAGCTGTTTTTT. Combining the CDR3 with reference TRBV14 and TRBJ2-2 gives the whole variable domain EAGVTQFPSHSVIEKGQTVTLRCDPISGHDNLYWYRRVMGKEIKFLLHFVKESKQDESGMPNNRFLAERTGGTYSTLKVQPAELEDSGVYFCASSQVRLVKGINTGELFFGEGSRLTVL.

In the case of this clone: The same CDR3 arises from other DNA sequences in this sample as well. V gene TRBV28 combines with J gene TRBJ2-7; perhaps TRBD1 as D (6 bases). The CDR3 loop spans 12 amino acids. Germline CDR1 MDHEN, CDR2 SYDVKM. V was cut by 5 bases and J by 3 bases, with 8 bases left in between. CDR3 sequence: CASSLQGYEQYF. The CDR3 coding sequence is TGTGCCAGCAGTCTACAGGGCTACGAGCAGTACTTC.

This clone has only a few counts. This chain joins TRBV4-1 and TRBJ1-1; D perhaps matches TRBD1 (6 bases). This CDR3 is 17 amino acids long. Per germline, CDR1 MGHRA and CDR2 YSYEKL. Trimming removed 5 bases at V and 3 bases at J, with 22 bases between. Written as DNA, the CDR3 is TGCGCCAGCAGCTCACCAATGGGGGGGGCGAAAGACACTGAAGCTTTCTTT. It encodes CASSSPMGGAKDTEAFF.

The chain links TRBV7-2 to TRBJ1-1; unclear D gene. The CDR3 sequence is 14 residues long. Germline V gene lookup returns CDR1 SGHTA and CDR2 FQGNSA. Trimming removed 1 base at V and 1 base at J, with 7 bases between. The CDR3 DNA sequence: TGTGCCAGCAGCTTAGAGATCTCGAACACTGAAGCTTTCTTT. Amino acids: CASSLEISNTEAFF.